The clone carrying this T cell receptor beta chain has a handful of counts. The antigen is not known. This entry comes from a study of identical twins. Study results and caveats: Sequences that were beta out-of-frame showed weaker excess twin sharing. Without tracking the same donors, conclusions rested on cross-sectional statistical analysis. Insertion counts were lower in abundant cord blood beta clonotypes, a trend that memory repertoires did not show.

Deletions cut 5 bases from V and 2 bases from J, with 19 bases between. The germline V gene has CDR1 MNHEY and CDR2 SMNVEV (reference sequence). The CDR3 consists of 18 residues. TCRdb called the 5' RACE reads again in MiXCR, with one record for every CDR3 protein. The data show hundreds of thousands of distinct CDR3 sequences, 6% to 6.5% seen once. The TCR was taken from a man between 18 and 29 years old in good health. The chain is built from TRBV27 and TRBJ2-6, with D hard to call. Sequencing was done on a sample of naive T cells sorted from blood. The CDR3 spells CASSTLGQIDPGANVLTF. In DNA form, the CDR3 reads TGTGCCAGCAGTACTCTCGGGCAGATAGATCCTGGGGCCAACGTCCTGACTTTC.